The clone carrying this T cell receptor (beta chain) was observed many times. This sample is drawn from a study of T cells in Graves' hyperthyroidism and ophthalmopathy. RNA transcripts gave rise to amplified TCR beta CDR3 regions. First-round RT-PCR with HTBI primers amplified the TCR CDR3 region. TCRdb called the multiplex PCR reads again in MiXCR, with one record for every CDR3 protein. The repertoire holds about 58,000 distinct CDR3 sequences, with approximately 50% as singletons. Patients having uncontrolled infection, another autoimmune disease, pregnancy or lactation were not included. There are 14 residues in the CDR3. Looked up from germline, CDR1 is SQVTM and CDR2 is ANQGSEA. V dropped 2 bases and J dropped 8 bases, with 15 bases sitting between them.

The TCR originated in a young woman with Graves' ophthalmopathy. The gene calls are TRBV29-1 and TRBJ1-4; D unresolved. Input material: blood. The CDR3 nucleotides read TGCAGCGTTGAATCTCGGGAGTTCGGCGAAAAACTGTTTTTT. Translating gives CSVESREFGEKLFF.